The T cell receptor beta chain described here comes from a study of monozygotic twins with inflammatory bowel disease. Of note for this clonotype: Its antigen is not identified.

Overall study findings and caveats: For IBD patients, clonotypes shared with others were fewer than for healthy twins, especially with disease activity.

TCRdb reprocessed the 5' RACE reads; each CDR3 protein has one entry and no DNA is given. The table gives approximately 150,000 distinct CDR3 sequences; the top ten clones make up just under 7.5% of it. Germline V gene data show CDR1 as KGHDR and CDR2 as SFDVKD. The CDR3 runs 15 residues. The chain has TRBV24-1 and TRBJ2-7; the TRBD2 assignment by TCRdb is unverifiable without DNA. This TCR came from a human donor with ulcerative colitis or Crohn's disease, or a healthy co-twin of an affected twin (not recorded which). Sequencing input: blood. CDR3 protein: CATSDLGPTLGEQYF.